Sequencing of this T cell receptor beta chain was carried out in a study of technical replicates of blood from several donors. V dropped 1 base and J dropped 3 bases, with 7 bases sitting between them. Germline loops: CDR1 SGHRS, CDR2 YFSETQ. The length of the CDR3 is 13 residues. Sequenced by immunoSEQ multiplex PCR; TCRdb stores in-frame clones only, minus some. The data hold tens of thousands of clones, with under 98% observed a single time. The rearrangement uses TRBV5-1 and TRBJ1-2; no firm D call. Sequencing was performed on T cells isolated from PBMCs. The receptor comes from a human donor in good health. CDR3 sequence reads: CASSLLSDYGYTF. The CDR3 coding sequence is TGCGCCAGCAGCTTGTTGTCGGACTATGGCTACACCTTC.